These T cell receptor beta chains were read from a single sample in a study of CD8 T cells in Susac syndrome. TCRdb used MiXCR to reprocess the immunoSEQ multiplex PCR reads, holding one entry per CDR3 protein. The sample lists around 270,000 distinct CDR3 sequences; 70% to 90% were seen once. The sequenced sample was CD8+ T cells from PBMCs. Source of these receptors: a human donor with multiple sclerosis. The CDR3 runs from the conserved cysteine through the conserved F or W. A D gene is named only where the DNA matches it firmly. Only some rows state a clone size, as once, few, many or a class for expanded clones.

CDR3 DNA: TGCGCCAGCAGTCAATTCCGGACAGGGGCCGACTACGAGCAGTACTTC; CDR3 protein: CASSQFRTGADYEQYF; D gene: TRBD1; clone size: .; J gene: TRBJ2-7; V gene: TRBV23-1
CDR3 DNA: TGCGCCAGCAGCGTGGTAGTAGCGGGAGGCCGCTCGGGGAGCGAGCAGTACTTC; CDR3 protein: CASSVVVAGGRSGSEQYF; D gene: TRBD2; clone size: .; J gene: TRBJ2-7; V gene: TRBV4-3
CDR3 DNA: TGTGCCAGCAGCTATAGCGGGAGCCCCTACGAGCAGTACTTC; CDR3 protein: CASSYSGSPYEQYF; D gene: TRBD2; clone size: few; J gene: TRBJ2-7; V gene: TRBV5-5
CDR3 DNA: TGCAGTGCTCTCCCTGACAGGGGGTCCCCTGAAGCTTTCTTT; CDR3 protein: CSALPDRGSPEAFF; D gene: TRBD1; clone size: .; J gene: TRBJ1-1; V gene: TRBV20-1
CDR3 DNA: TGTGCCAGCAGTTTAAGACTAGCGGTCCAAGAGACCCAGTACTTC; CDR3 protein: CASSLRLAVQETQYF; D gene: TRBD2; clone size: .; J gene: TRBJ2-5; V gene: TRBV12-3/TRBV12-4
CDR3 DNA: TGTGCCAGCAGTCGCTTGGGGACAGGGTTCTACAATGAGCAGTTCTTC; CDR3 protein: CASSRLGTGFYNEQFF; D gene: TRBD1; clone size: .; J gene: TRBJ2-1; V gene: TRBV28
CDR3 DNA: TGTGCCAGCAGCCTCCGGGGACAGGGGAGACGCGAGCAGTACTTC; CDR3 protein: CASSLRGQGRREQYF; D gene: TRBD1; clone size: .; J gene: TRBJ2-7; V gene: TRBV5-4
CDR3 DNA: TGCGCCAGCAGCCAAGTCGCGGGAGAATACTACGAGCAGTACTTC; CDR3 protein: CASSQVAGEYYEQYF; D gene: TRBD2; clone size: .; J gene: TRBJ2-7; V gene: TRBV4-1
CDR3 DNA: TGTGCCAGCAGCTGGGCGGGAGCGCAACTTGGGGATACGCAGTATTTT; CDR3 protein: CASSWAGAQLGDTQYF; D gene: TRBD2; clone size: .; J gene: TRBJ2-3; V gene: TRBV5-6
CDR3 DNA: TGTGCCAGTAGTTTTACAGGACTAGCGGGAACACTCTCCTACGAGCAGTACTTC; CDR3 protein: CASSFTGLAGTLSYEQYF; D gene: TRBD2; clone size: .; J gene: TRBJ2-7; V gene: TRBV19
CDR3 DNA: TGTGCCAGCAGCCTAGCGGGAGGACAGGGTGAGCAGTTCTTC; CDR3 protein: CASSLAGGQGEQFF; D gene: TRBD2; clone size: .; J gene: TRBJ2-1; V gene: TRBV6-4
CDR3 DNA: TGTGCCAGCAGCTTAGGTTTGCGGGGACGAGAGACCCAGTACTTC; CDR3 protein: CASSLGLRGRETQYF; D gene: .; clone size: .; J gene: TRBJ2-5; V gene: TRBV7-8
CDR3 DNA: TGTGCCAGCAGGACAAGGGGGGGCTACGAGCAGTACTTC; CDR3 protein: CASRTRGGYEQYF; D gene: .; clone size: once; J gene: TRBJ2-7; V gene: TRBV5-8
CDR3 DNA: TGTGCCAGCAGCGATCGTGGGGGCCTGACCTATGGCTACACCTTC; CDR3 protein: CASSDRGGLTYGYTF; D gene: .; clone size: .; J gene: TRBJ1-2; V gene: TRBV9
CDR3 DNA: TGTGCCACCAGTGCCACGGACAGAGGCACTGAAGCTTTCTTT; CDR3 protein: CATSATDRGTEAFF; D gene: .; clone size: few; J gene: TRBJ1-1; V gene: TRBV24-1
CDR3 DNA: TGCAGCGTTACAGGGGGCTTCACTGAAGCTTTCTTT; CDR3 protein: CSVTGGFTEAFF; D gene: TRBD1; clone size: .; J gene: TRBJ1-1; V gene: TRBV29-1
CDR3 DNA: TGTGCCAGCAGTCCGGCTGGTCAAGAGACCCAGTACTTC; CDR3 protein: CASSPAGQETQYF; D gene: .; clone size: .; J gene: TRBJ2-5; V gene: TRBV27
CDR3 DNA: TGCGCCAGCAGCCAAGAGAGCCAGGGTAACACTGAAGCTTTCTTT; CDR3 protein: CASSQESQGNTEAFF; D gene: .; clone size: .; J gene: TRBJ1-1; V gene: TRBV4-3
CDR3 DNA: TGTGCCAGCAGCGTAGAGCAGGGGCTCATGAACACTGAAGCTTTCTTT; CDR3 protein: CASSVEQGLMNTEAFF; D gene: .; clone size: .; J gene: TRBJ1-1; V gene: TRBV9
CDR3 DNA: TGTGCCAGCAGCCAAGTAAAGTTTCCCCCGGGGAATGAGCAGTTCTTC; CDR3 protein: CASSQVKFPPGNEQFF; D gene: .; clone size: .; J gene: TRBJ2-1; V gene: TRBV14
CDR3 DNA: TGTGCCAGCAGCCGCCGGGACAGGGTGGTCTACGAGCAGTACTTC; CDR3 protein: CASSRRDRVVYEQYF; D gene: TRBD1; clone size: few; J gene: TRBJ2-7; V gene: TRBV5-6
CDR3 DNA: TGTGCCAGCAGTGAAGTGGCGGGAGTAATGAAGGAGCAGTACTTC; CDR3 protein: CASSEVAGVMKEQYF; D gene: TRBD2; clone size: .; J gene: TRBJ2-7; V gene: TRBV2
CDR3 DNA: TGTGCCAGCAGCTCGACCCCGGGAGGGCCTTTAGATACGCAGTATTTT; CDR3 protein: CASSSTPGGPLDTQYF; D gene: TRBD2; clone size: .; J gene: TRBJ2-3; V gene: TRBV7-9
CDR3 DNA: TGTGCCAGCAGCTTAAGCAATGAGCAGTTCTTC; CDR3 protein: CASSLSNEQFF; D gene: .; clone size: few; J gene: TRBJ2-1; V gene: TRBV11-2
CDR3 DNA: TGTGCCAGCAGGGTCCTAGGGGGGGCCCATGAGCAGTTCTTC; CDR3 protein: CASRVLGGAHEQFF; D gene: .; clone size: .; J gene: TRBJ2-1; V gene: TRBV27
CDR3 DNA: TGTGCCACCAGTGATGATAGGACTAGCGGGAGGAAACAAGAGACCCAGTATTTC; CDR3 protein: CATSDDRTSGRKQETQYF; D gene: TRBD2; clone size: .; J gene: TRBJ2-5; V gene: TRBV24-1
CDR3 DNA: TGTGCCAGCAGCGTCGGACTAGCGGGCCTCTCCTACAATGAGCAGTTCTTC; CDR3 protein: CASSVGLAGLSYNEQFF; D gene: TRBD2; clone size: .; J gene: TRBJ2-1; V gene: TRBV7-9